A selection of T cell receptor beta chains follows, all from one sample in a study of T-cell reconstitution after alpha-beta-depleted transplantation in children. Using its own MiXCR run on the PCR reads, TCRdb lists one record per CDR3 protein. The table has around 100,000 distinct CDR3 sequences, approximately 10% seen once. This specimen consisted of PBMCs, obtained before TCRalphabeta/CD19-depleted stem cell transplant. All receptors derive from a boy aged 2 to 9 with acute lymphoblastic leukemia, due to receive a stem cell transplant. Each CDR3 is given with its conserved first and last residue. Fields, in order: D gene, clone size, J gene, V gene, CDR3 DNA, CDR3 protein. D genes are given only for firm matches. Size tells how often a clone was seen (once, few, many) or the class of an expanded clone, and some rows leave it out.

d_gene: .; abundance: .; j_gene: TRBJ1-2; v_gene: TRBV20-1; CDR3nt: TGCAGTGCGGGGGTGGCGGCTGGCTACACCTTC; CDR3aa: CSAGVAAGYTF
d_gene: .; abundance: .; j_gene: TRBJ2-5; v_gene: TRBV29-1; CDR3nt: TGCAGCGTTGATCTGGGCAGGAAAAAGACCCAGTACTTC; CDR3aa: CSVDLGRKKTQYF
d_gene: .; abundance: .; j_gene: TRBJ2-3; v_gene: TRBV6-1; CDR3nt: TGTGCCAGCTCCACTCTCTCTGGTCCAGATACGCAGTATTTT; CDR3aa: CASSTLSGPDTQYF
d_gene: TRBD1; abundance: many; j_gene: TRBJ1-3; v_gene: TRBV25-1; CDR3nt: TGTGCCAGCAGCCCACAGGGGGTCCGCTCTGGAAACACCATATATTTT; CDR3aa: CASSPQGVRSGNTIYF
d_gene: .; abundance: many; j_gene: TRBJ1-2; v_gene: TRBV6-6; CDR3nt: TGTGCCAGCACCCCCGGGGAATCCTATGGCTACACCTTC; CDR3aa: CASTPGESYGYTF
d_gene: .; abundance: few; j_gene: TRBJ2-1; v_gene: TRBV28; CDR3nt: TGTGCCAGCAGTTTTTCTCTTAACAGTTACAATGAGCAGTTCTTC; CDR3aa: CASSFSLNSYNEQFF
d_gene: .; abundance: once; j_gene: TRBJ2-3; v_gene: TRBV20-1; CDR3nt: TGCAGTGCTCCCAGAGGGGGGAGTTCGCCAGATACGCAGTATTTT; CDR3aa: CSAPRGGSSPDTQYF
d_gene: .; abundance: .; j_gene: TRBJ1-1; v_gene: TRBV29-1; CDR3nt: TGCAGCGGGCGAGGCGAATACACTGAAGCTTTCTTT; CDR3aa: CSGRGEYTEAFF
d_gene: TRBD2; abundance: many; j_gene: TRBJ2-2; v_gene: TRBV20-1; CDR3nt: TGCAGTGCCCCGGGACTAGCGGGAGTGGGCGGGGAGCTGTTTTTT; CDR3aa: CSAPGLAGVGGELFF
d_gene: .; abundance: few; j_gene: TRBJ2-3; v_gene: TRBV5-1; CDR3nt: TGCGCCAGCAGCTTGGGTAGGAACACTGCAGATACGCAGTATTTT; CDR3aa: CASSLGRNTADTQYF
d_gene: .; abundance: medium-sized; j_gene: TRBJ2-7; v_gene: TRBV12-3/TRBV12-4; CDR3nt: TGTGCCAGCAGACTAGGGGCGAACGAGCAGTACTTC; CDR3aa: CASRLGANEQYF
d_gene: .; abundance: many; j_gene: TRBJ2-3; v_gene: TRBV5-6; CDR3nt: TGTGCCAGCAGGTCCTTGGGGTCGGGCACAGATACGCAGTATTTT; CDR3aa: CASRSLGSGTDTQYF
d_gene: .; abundance: .; j_gene: TRBJ2-5; v_gene: TRBV20-1; CDR3nt: TGCAGTGCTAGAGAACCGGGTAGGGCGGGGCTGGAGACCCAGTACTTC; CDR3aa: CSAREPGRAGLETQYF
d_gene: TRBD1; abundance: .; j_gene: TRBJ1-5; v_gene: TRBV10-3; CDR3nt: TGTGCCATCAGTGAGTCGACAGGGGTCGGAGGCCAGCCCCAGCATTTT; CDR3aa: CAISESTGVGGQPQHF
d_gene: TRBD1; abundance: many; j_gene: TRBJ2-5; v_gene: TRBV24-1; CDR3nt: TGTGCCACCAGTGATAGGGACAGGGGTGGAGAGACCCAGTACTTC; CDR3aa: CATSDRDRGGETQYF
d_gene: .; abundance: many; j_gene: TRBJ2-3; v_gene: TRBV7-6; CDR3nt: TGTGCCAGCAGCCGATACACAGATACGCAGTATTTT; CDR3aa: CASSRYTDTQYF
d_gene: .; abundance: .; j_gene: TRBJ2-4; v_gene: TRBV12-3/TRBV12-4; CDR3nt: TGTGCCAGCAGACCCTCAGGGGTAGCCAAAAACATTCAGTACTTC; CDR3aa: CASRPSGVAKNIQYF
d_gene: .; abundance: .; j_gene: TRBJ2-1; v_gene: TRBV10-3; CDR3nt: TGTGCCATCAGTGAGTCGAGCCTGATTAGCGATTCCTACAATGAGCAGTTCTTC; CDR3aa: CAISESSLISDSYNEQFF
d_gene: .; abundance: few; j_gene: TRBJ2-1; v_gene: TRBV5-1; CDR3nt: TGCGCCAGCAGCTTGGTGCGGGAACGTGAGCAGTTCTTC; CDR3aa: CASSLVREREQFF
d_gene: .; abundance: .; j_gene: TRBJ2-3; v_gene: TRBV27; CDR3nt: TGTGCCAGCAGTTTCCTCGCTGAGGTACCAGATACGCAGTATTTT; CDR3aa: CASSFLAEVPDTQYF
d_gene: TRBD1; abundance: .; j_gene: TRBJ1-1; v_gene: TRBV5-1; CDR3nt: TGCGCCAGCAGCTTTGAATTCCAGGGGGCTGAAGCTTTCTTT; CDR3aa: CASSFEFQGAEAFF
d_gene: .; abundance: few; j_gene: TRBJ1-2; v_gene: TRBV27; CDR3nt: TGTGCCAGCAGTTCTGGACAGCTTTATGGCTACACCTTC; CDR3aa: CASSSGQLYGYTF
d_gene: TRBD1; abundance: few; j_gene: TRBJ1-6; v_gene: TRBV5-1; CDR3nt: TGCGCCAGCAGCCAGGACAGGATTTACTCACCCCTCCACTTT; CDR3aa: CASSQDRIYSPLHF
d_gene: TRBD2; abundance: .; j_gene: TRBJ2-1; v_gene: TRBV5-1; CDR3nt: TGCGCCAGCAGCATACCGACTAGCGTGGGCAATGAGCAGTTCTTC; CDR3aa: CASSIPTSVGNEQFF
d_gene: TRBD1; abundance: many; j_gene: TRBJ1-5; v_gene: TRBV6-5; CDR3nt: TGTGCCAGCAGGCCGGACAGGACCTATAGCAATCAGCCCCAGCATTTT; CDR3aa: CASRPDRTYSNQPQHF
d_gene: .; abundance: .; j_gene: TRBJ2-2; v_gene: TRBV27; CDR3nt: TGTGCCAGCAGAAACACGGGAAACACCGGGGAGCTGTTTTTT; CDR3aa: CASRNTGNTGELFF